This TCR beta chain was found in a study of T cell responses to AZD1222 COVID-19 vaccine (dated by TCRdb to the early 2020s). As for the study more broadly: AZD1222 recipients whose second dose came at about 4 weeks and those whose second dose came at about 12 weeks were combined into one group, since spike-specific TCR depth and breadth did not differ between the two schedules. Trial participants were enrolled into age subgroups of 18-55, 56-69 and 70-plus years, which contained approximately 150, 30 and 60 TCR-sequenced participants, respectively. TCR sequencing was performed for 230 to 250 trial participants, of whom around 210 were given two doses of AZD1222 and around 25 were given two doses of MenACWY control vaccine.

According to the study, the label for this sample's time point signals: baseline before first vaccination. Vaccinee samples were obtained from the UK trials COV001 and COV002, which included a single-blind randomized controlled phase 2/3 trial of AZD1222 (ChAdOx1 nCoV-19) in healthy adults. For TCRbeta chain sequencing, PBMC samples were collected from trial participants at day 0 and at day 28 after the second dose. The paper as a whole reports these results and caveats: After two AZD1222 doses, spike-specific TCR breadth and depth were significantly higher than at day 0 and than in MenACWY recipients. No day 14 peak-response samples were available, so repertoires were characterized only after the peak T cell response. The whole spike protein was spanned by vaccine-associated CD4 TCRs, and dominant responses were seen in regions 160-218 and 743-854. Epitopes outside the regions mutated in the B.1.351 and B.1.1.7 variants were reportedly recognized by nearly half of the unique spike-specific TCRs. Only five to seven AZD1222 recipients were SARS-CoV-2 seropositive at baseline, limiting conclusions about previously exposed vaccinees. In the small 56-69-year group, the increase in depth fell short of significance, most likely because of low power. Most participants were white British and females outnumbered males, and the authors suggested that clonal diversity may have been underestimated.

The CDR3 regions of human TCRbeta chains were analyzed by immunosequencing. From the authors' description of their analysis: TCRs in the repertoires were compared against a reference library of SARS-CoV-2-specific TCRs that had been generated with the MIRA antigen-specificity platform. Breadth was defined as the fraction of unique TCRs that were SARS-CoV-2-associated, and depth was defined as the fraction of total T cells that were SARS-CoV-2-associated. Using the MIRA data, each spike-specific TCR was assigned both to the spike region to which the TCR was reactive and to a CD4 or CD8 class. Log10-transformed breadth and depth values were compared by one-way ANOVA with Sidak's multiple comparisons tests. The source is immuneACCESS, and TCRdb retained only in-frame sequences with V and J called. Part of the clones is not carried over; for the studies checked, unresolved V genes explain less than half of this, and the remainder is unexplained. Clone size and the V and J calls come from that table; the DNA yielded D and trimming. The sample table holds 140,000 to 150,000 clones, of which around nine tenths were seen once. The ten biggest clones cover around 5% of the sample.

Concerning this clone itself: What antigen it recognizes has not been identified. Base qualities are not at hand, and no much larger clone is one base apart.

The CDR3 has 14 amino acids, counting the end cysteine and phenylalanine. This entry keeps only the CDR3 DNA: 42 bases, framed from base 1. V sheds 0 bases and J sheds 4 bases, leaving 8 bases between their ends. Via the germline V gene, CDR1 is SGDLS and CDR2 YYNGEE. The source material was peripheral blood, sampled on day 0 of AZD1222 vaccination. The sequence derives from an adult in good health. The chain is assembled from TRBV9 and TRBJ2-1, with the D call tentatively TRBD1 or TRBD2, each fitting 5 bases. Read as DNA, the sequence is TGTGCCAGCAGCGTAGGGGGGAGATACAATGAGCAGTTCTTC. The translation is CASSVGGRYNEQFF.